These 28 T cell receptor beta chains share one sample of origin, sequenced in a study of CXCR3-negative and CXCR3-positive naive CD8 T cells. Through 5' RACE with UMI labels, the TRB cDNA libraries were prepared. No DNA is given; TCRdb re-called the 5' RACE reads and lists each CDR3 protein once. The sample shows tens of thousands of distinct CDR3 sequences, and roughly 14% sits with its ten largest clones. Sequencing was carried out using memory CD8+ T cells from blood. The receptors come from a human donor in good health. Some clones in this sample may be carry-over from other donors' samples.

V gene TRBV29-1 combines with J gene TRBJ2-7. This CDR3 comprises 11 residues. Germline V CDR1 and CDR2: SQVTM, ANQGSEA. The CDR3 region is CSVGRNYEQYF.

This chain links TRBV27 with TRBJ1-1. Germline CDR1 is MNHEY and CDR2 is SMNVEV (reference sequence). This CDR3 is 16 amino acids long. CDR3 residues: CASSLGGPALNTEAFF.

The chain joins TRBV5-1 to TRBJ2-5. Germline assignment: CDR1 SGHRS and CDR2 YFSETQ. The CDR3 length is 14 residues. The CDR3 loop is CASSLAGGLETQYF.

This chain joins TRBV6-2 or TRBV6-3 and TRBJ2-5. Germline CDR1 and CDR2: MNHEY and SVGEGT. There are 13 residues in the CDR3. The CDR3 sequence is CASTPQEQETQYF.

The J gene is TRBJ2-6, the V gene TRBV5-1. The CDR3 runs to 15 residues. From germline, CDR1 is SGHRS and CDR2 YFSETQ. CDR3 amino acids: CASSLGISGANVLTF.

This clonotype is labeled medium-sized based on frequency. This sequence joins TRBV7-7 and TRBJ2-7; TCRdb designates TRBD2, a call that cannot be tested without DNA. CDR3 size: 14 residues. Germline V CDR1 and CDR2: SSHAT, FNYEAQ (reference sequence). The CDR3 loop reads CASSLTSASYEQYF.

V and J are TRBV7-8 and TRBJ1-1. Germline values: CDR1 SGHVS, CDR2 FQNEAQ. The CDR3 consists of 14 residues. The CDR3 is CASSLAPLGTEAFF. The whole variable domain, remainder taken from reference TRBV7-8 and TRBJ1-1, is GAGVSQSPRYKVAKRGQDVALRCDPISGHVSLFWYQQALGQGPEFLTYFQNEAQLDKSGLPSDRFFAERPEGSVSTLKIQRTQQEDSAVYLCASSLAPLGTEAFFGQGTRLTVV.

V gene TRBV25-1 combines with J gene TRBJ2-2; with no DNA, the TCRdb D assignment of TRBD2 cannot be verified. The length of the CDR3 is 16 residues. CDR1 is MGHDK and CDR2 is SYGVNS in the germline V gene. The CDR3 loop reads CASSDSREANTGELFF.

V is TRBV29-1 and J is TRBJ2-1; TCRdb names TRBD2, which stays unverified in the absence of DNA. The CDR3 is 15 amino acids. The germline V gene encodes CDR1 SQVTM and CDR2 ANQGSEA. The chain's CDR3 is CSVALERITYNEQFF.

The V call is TRBV7-9, the J call TRBJ1-5. CDR3 length: 13 amino acids. Germline CDR1 is SEHNR and CDR2 is FQNEAQ (reference sequence). The CDR3 reads CASSSQDYQPQHF.

The chain joins TRBV6-5 to TRBJ2-5; TCRdb's assignment of TRBD1 cannot be checked, as there is no DNA. CDR1 is MNHEY, CDR2 SVGAGI, per germline. CDR3 size: 18 residues. The CDR3 region is CASSYSVKRDRVAETQYF.

The V call is TRBV10-2, the J call TRBJ2-5. This CDR3 contains 13 residues. Germline-derived CDR1 and CDR2 are WSHSY and SAAADI. CDR3 in amino acids: CASTGFEHETQYF.

The chain uses TRBV15 and TRBJ2-3; TCRdb's D gene call, TRBD1, goes unchecked for lack of DNA. The length of the CDR3 is 17 residues. Germline CDR1 is LNHNV and CDR2 is YYDKDF (reference sequence). This chain's CDR3 is CATSRDDRSRATDTQYF.

V gene TRBV6-5 combines with J gene TRBJ2-1; TCRdb lists TRBD1, though no DNA is available to test this call. The CDR3 consists of 13 residues. Germline V gives CDR1 MNHEY, CDR2 SVGAGI. The CDR3 loop is CASSQGQGDEQFF.

V is TRBV19 and J is TRBJ1-1; without DNA, the TCRdb call of TRBD1 cannot be checked. CDR1 LNHDA and CDR2 SQIVND come from the germline V gene (reference sequence). CDR3 length: 11 amino acids. CDR3 sequence reads: CASEGGTEAFF.

The CDR3 here is CASIPYGLNEQFF. The chain recombines TRBV28 with TRBJ2-1. CDR3 length equals 13 residues. CDR1 is MDHEN and CDR2 is SYDVKM in the germline V gene.

This chain connects TRBV20-1 to TRBJ1-1; without DNA, the TCRdb call of TRBD1 cannot be checked. This CDR3 comprises 15 residues. The germline V gene encodes CDR1 DFQATT and CDR2 SNEGSKA (reference sequence). CDR3 loop: CSARDAGQGDTEAFF.

The chain recombines TRBV28 with TRBJ2-1; TCRdb indicates TRBD2, and absent DNA this call remains unverified. Germline CDR1 reads MDHEN; CDR2 reads SYDVKM. This CDR3 comprises 15 residues. The CDR3 region is CASSFRGPTYNEQFF.

CDR3 sequence reads: CASSQEQGAPPDTQYF. The rearrangement links TRBV4-2 to TRBJ2-3; TCRdb selects TRBD1, and the lack of DNA leaves this call unchecked. The CDR3 contains 16 residues. Germline CDR1 is LGHNA and CDR2 is YNFKEQ.

The chain has TRBV2 and TRBJ1-2; there is no DNA to check the TCRdb D call of TRBD1. Germline lookup yields CDR1 SNHLY and CDR2 FYNNEI. The CDR3 covers 12 residues. This chain's CDR3 is CASRRQMDGYTF. The full variable domain, with the rest looked up from reference TRBV2 and TRBJ1-2, is EPEVTQTPSHQVTQMGQEVILRCVPISNHLYFYWYRQILGQKVEFLVSFYNNEISEKSEIFDDQFSVERPDGSNFTLKIRSTKLEDSAMYFCASRRQMDGYTFGSGTRLTVV.

This rearrangement joins TRBV4-3 to TRBJ2-3; TCRdb names TRBD2, which stays unverified in the absence of DNA. There are 16 residues in the CDR3. CDR1 and CDR2 (germline): LGHNA, YSLEER. The CDR3: CASSRSGGEFADTQYF.

V is TRBV4-2 and J is TRBJ2-5; TCRdb picks TRBD1, but there is no DNA to check that call. Germline V CDR1 and CDR2: LGHNA, YNFKEQ. CDR3 length: 15 amino acids. The CDR3 spells CASSQAVTGDETQYF.

This chain links TRBV18 with TRBJ2-7; lacking DNA, the TRBD2 call made by TCRdb goes unchecked. CDR1 KGHSH and CDR2 LQKENI come from the germline V gene. The CDR3 has 12 amino acids. The CDR3 region is CASSPSPPEQYF. The entire variable domain, with the rest obtained from reference TRBV18 and TRBJ2-7, is as follows: NAGVMQNPRHLVRRRGQEARLRCSPMKGHSHVYWYRQLPEEGLKFMVYLQKENIIDESGMPKERFSAEFPKEGPSILRIQQVVRGDSAAYFCASSPSPPEQYFGPGTRLTVT.

This chain links TRBV2 with TRBJ2-3. CDR3 length: 12 residues. CDR1 SNHLY and CDR2 FYNNEI come from the germline V gene. The CDR3 protein is CASTRVADTQYF. Together with reference TRBV2 and TRBJ2-3, the CDR3 gives the full variable domain: EPEVTQTPSHQVTQMGQEVILRCVPISNHLYFYWYRQILGQKVEFLVSFYNNEISEKSEIFDDQFSVERPDGSNFTLKIRSTKLEDSAMYFCASTRVADTQYFGPGTRLTVL.

The chain uses TRBV4-1 and TRBJ2-7; TCRdb's D call, TRBD2, is unchecked because there is no DNA. This CDR3 has 14 residues. Germline loops: CDR1 MGHRA, CDR2 YSYEKL. The CDR3 sequence: CASSQDQTSDEQYF.

The CDR3 sequence is CASSEVLAGSGEQFF. This chain joins TRBV2 and TRBJ2-1; with no DNA, the TCRdb D assignment of TRBD2 cannot be verified. CDR1 is SNHLY, CDR2 FYNNEI, per germline. The CDR3 has 15 residues.

This sequence joins TRBV29-1 and TRBJ2-7; the TCRdb call, TRBD1, lacks DNA for checking. CDR1 is SQVTM, CDR2 ANQGSEA, per germline. The CDR3 runs 13 residues. CDR3 amino acids: CSMRGDGSYEQYF.

CDR3 region: CAIRTSGGSEAFF. The chain employs TRBV6-5 and TRBJ1-1; TCRdb names TRBD1, which stays unverified in the absence of DNA. Per germline, CDR1 MNHEY and CDR2 SVGAGI. This CDR3 has 13 residues.